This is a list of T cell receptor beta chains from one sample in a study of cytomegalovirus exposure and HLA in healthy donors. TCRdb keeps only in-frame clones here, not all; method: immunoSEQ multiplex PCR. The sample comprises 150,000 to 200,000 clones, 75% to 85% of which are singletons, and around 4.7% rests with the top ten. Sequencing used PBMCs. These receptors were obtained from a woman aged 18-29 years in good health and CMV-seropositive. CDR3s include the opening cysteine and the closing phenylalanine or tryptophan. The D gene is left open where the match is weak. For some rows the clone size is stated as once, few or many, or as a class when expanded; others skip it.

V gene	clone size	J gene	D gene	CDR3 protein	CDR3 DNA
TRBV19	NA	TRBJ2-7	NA	CASSIEARQTLPGYF	TGTGCCAGTAGTATCGAGGCGAGACAGACCCTCCCCGGGTACTTC
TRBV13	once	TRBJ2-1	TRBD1	CASSLDRGVYNEQFF	TGTGCCAGCAGCCTAGACAGGGGGGTTTACAATGAGCAGTTCTTC
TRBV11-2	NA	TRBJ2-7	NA	CASSLEQGYYEQYF	TGTGCCAGCAGCCTTGAACAGGGTTACTACGAGCAGTACTTC
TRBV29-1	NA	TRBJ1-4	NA	CSVGGQRTNEKLFF	TGCAGCGTTGGGGGCCAAAGGACGAATGAAAAACTGTTTTTT
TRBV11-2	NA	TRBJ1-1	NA	CASSLGVRREGVTEAFF	TGTGCCAGCAGCTTAGGGGTTCGGAGGGAGGGGGTCACTGAAGCTTTCTTT
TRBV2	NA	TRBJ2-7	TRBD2	CASWGLYFYEQYF	TGTGCCAGCTGGGGACTATATTTCTACGAGCAGTACTTC
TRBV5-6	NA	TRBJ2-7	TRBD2	CASSLAGGTYEQYF	TGTGCCAGCAGCTTGGCGGGGGGTACCTACGAGCAGTACTTC
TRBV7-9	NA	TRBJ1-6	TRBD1	CASSSTSGQGVYNSPLHF	TGTGCCAGCAGCTCCACATCGGGCCAGGGGGTCTATAATTCACCCCTCCACTTT
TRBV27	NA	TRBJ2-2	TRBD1	CASSTGGSGELFF	TGTGCCAGCAGTACAGGGGGCTCCGGGGAGCTGTTTTTT
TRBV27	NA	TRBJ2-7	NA	CASSIRDKAYEQYF	TGTGCCAGCAGTATCCGGGACAAAGCCTACGAGCAGTACTTC
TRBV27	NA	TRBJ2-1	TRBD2	CASSSRGLAGVYNEQFF	TGTGCCAGCAGTTCCCGTGGACTAGCGGGGGTCTACAATGAGCAGTTCTTC
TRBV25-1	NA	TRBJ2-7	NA	CATWAGNPYEQYF	TGTGCCACCTGGGCGGGTAACCCCTACGAGCAGTACTTC
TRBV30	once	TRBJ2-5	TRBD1	CAWRGQGAGETQYF	TGTGCCTGGAGGGGTCAGGGGGCGGGGGAGACCCAGTACTTC
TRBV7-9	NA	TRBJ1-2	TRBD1	CASSMGTESYGYTF	TGTGCCAGCAGTATGGGGACAGAATCCTATGGCTACACCTTC
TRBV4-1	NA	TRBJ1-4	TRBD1	CASSQGRQGADEKLFF	TGCGCCAGCAGCCAAGGCCGACAGGGGGCCGATGAAAAACTGTTTTTT
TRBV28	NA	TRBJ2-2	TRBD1	CASSLGTDGFTGELFF	TGTGCCAGCAGTCTAGGGACAGATGGGTTCACCGGGGAGCTGTTTTTT
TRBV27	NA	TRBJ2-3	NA	CASSEGPRTDTQYF	TGTGCCAGCAGTGAGGGTCCCCGCACAGATACGCAGTATTTT
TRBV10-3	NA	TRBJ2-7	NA	CAISEFVREVTRSYEQYF	TGTGCCATCAGTGAGTTCGTTAGAGAGGTTACAAGATCCTACGAGCAGTACTTC
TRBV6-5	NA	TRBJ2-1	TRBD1	CASSPGQSSYNEQFF	TGTGCCAGCAGTCCGGGACAGAGCTCCTACAATGAGCAGTTCTTC
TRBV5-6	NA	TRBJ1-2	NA	CASSLDSMSYGYTF	TGTGCCAGCAGCTTGGATTCAATGTCCTATGGCTACACCTTC
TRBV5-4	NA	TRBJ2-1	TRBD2	CASSSPSGGNHNEQFF	TGTGCCAGCAGCTCCCCTAGCGGGGGGAACCACAATGAGCAGTTCTTC
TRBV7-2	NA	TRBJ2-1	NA	CASSQTSFGANEQFF	TGTGCCAGCAGCCAAACTAGCTTCGGGGCCAATGAGCAGTTCTTC
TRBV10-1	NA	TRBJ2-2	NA	CASSGQGGTGELFF	TGCGCCAGCAGTGGGCAGGGCGGCACCGGGGAGCTGTTTTTT
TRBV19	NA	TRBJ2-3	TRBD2	CASSIVGAGGPTDTQYF	TGTGCCAGTAGTATAGTCGGCGCGGGGGGTCCCACAGATACGCAGTATTTT
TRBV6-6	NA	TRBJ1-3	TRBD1	CASTTWTGSSGNTIYF	TGTGCCAGCACCACTTGGACAGGGAGCTCTGGAAACACCATATATTTT
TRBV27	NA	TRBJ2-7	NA	CATACGTGIQGQYF	TGTGCCACCGCATGCGGGACGGGTATTCAGGGGCAGTACTTC
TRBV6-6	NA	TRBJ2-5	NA	CASSYPQVRETQYF	TGTGCCAGCAGTTACCCACAGGTCCGGGAGACCCAGTACTTC
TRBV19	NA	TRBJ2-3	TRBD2	CASILNGGATDTQYF	TGTGCCAGTATCCTAAACGGGGGGGCCACAGATACGCAGTATTTT
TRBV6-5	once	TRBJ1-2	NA	CASRKPGLNYGYTF	TGTGCCAGCAGAAAACCGGGACTAAACTATGGCTACACCTTC